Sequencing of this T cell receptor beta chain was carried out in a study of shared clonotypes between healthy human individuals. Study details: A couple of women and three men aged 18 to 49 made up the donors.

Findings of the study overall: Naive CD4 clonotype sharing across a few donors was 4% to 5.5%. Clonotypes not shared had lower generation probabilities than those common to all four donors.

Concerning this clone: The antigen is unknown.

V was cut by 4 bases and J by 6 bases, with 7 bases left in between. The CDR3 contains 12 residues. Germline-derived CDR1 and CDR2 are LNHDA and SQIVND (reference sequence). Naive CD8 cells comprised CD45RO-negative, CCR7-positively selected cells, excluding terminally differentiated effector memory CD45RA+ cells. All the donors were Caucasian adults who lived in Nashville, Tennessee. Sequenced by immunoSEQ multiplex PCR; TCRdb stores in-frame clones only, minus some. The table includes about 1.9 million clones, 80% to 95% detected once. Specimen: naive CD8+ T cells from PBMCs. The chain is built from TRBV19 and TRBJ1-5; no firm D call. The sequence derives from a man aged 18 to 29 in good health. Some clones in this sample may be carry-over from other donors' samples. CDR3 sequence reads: CASSTFRQPQHF. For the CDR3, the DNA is TGTGCCAGTAGTACGTTCCGTCAGCCCCAGCATTTT. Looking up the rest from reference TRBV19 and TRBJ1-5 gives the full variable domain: DGGITQSPKYLFRKEGQNVTLSCEQNLNHDAMYWYRQDPGQGLRLIYYSQIVNDFQKGDIAEGYSVSREKKESFPLTVTSAQKNPTAFYLCASSTFRQPQHFGDGTRLSIL.